This is a list of T cell receptor beta chains from one sample in a study of early T cells in non-severe SARS-CoV-2 infection. TCRdb re-called the 5' RACE reads with MiXCR, one entry per CDR3 protein. Among 85,000 to 100,000 distinct CDR3 sequences listed, 9.5% to 11% were seen once. This specimen was whole blood, taken at baseline. These receptor sequences come from an adult who was a healthcare worker with PCR-confirmed SARS-CoV-2 infection or an uninfected control (not recorded which). The CDR3 runs from the conserved cysteine through the conserved F or W. Fields, in order: V gene, clone size, D gene, J gene, CDR3 DNA, CDR3 protein. The D gene is left open where the match is weak. Some rows mark clone size as missing; the rest say once, few, many or name a class of expanded clone.

TRBV6-1	few	.	TRBJ2-1	TGTGCCAGCAGGAGCGAGAGGGACAGAATCCTGACTAGGGGGTTCTTC	CASRSERDRILTRGFF
TRBV21-1	many	.	TRBJ2-7	TGTGCCAGCAGCAAAGACAGTGCGTTCCTCTCCTACGAGCAGTACTTC	CASSKDSAFLSYEQYF
TRBV29-1	few	.	TRBJ2-2	TGCAGCGTTGAGGAACTGCGGAACACCGGGGAGCTGTTTTTT	CSVEELRNTGELFF
TRBV20-1	.	.	TRBJ2-3	TGCAGTGCTTTTACAGAACCTAGCACAGATACGCAGTATTTT	CSAFTEPSTDTQYF
TRBV6-4	.	.	TRBJ2-1	TGTGCCAGCAGTTATTACGTCAATGAGCAGTTCTTC	CASSYYVNEQFF
TRBV18	few	.	TRBJ2-4	TGTGCCAGCTCACCACTCGGTTTTTGGGCCAAAAACATTCAGTACTTC	CASSPLGFWAKNIQYF
TRBV19	.	.	TRBJ1-5	TGTGCCAGTAGTCTTCAATCGGGGTACCAGCCCCAGCATTTT	CASSLQSGYQPQHF
TRBV21-1	.	.	TRBJ2-7	TGTGCCAGCAGCAAAGGTCGGGTCGGCTCCTACGAGCAGTACTTC	CASSKGRVGSYEQYF
TRBV29-1	few	.	TRBJ1-2	TGCAGCGTAGTTGGGTTGGGAACAAGCTATGGCTACACCTTC	CSVVGLGTSYGYTF
TRBV29-1	few	TRBD2	TRBJ2-2	TGCAGCGGAGAGGCCAGCGGGGGAGGCGGGGAGCTGTTTTTT	CSGEASGGGGELFF
TRBV24-1	.	.	TRBJ2-5	TGTGCCACCAGTGACTTCCAAGAGACCCAGTACTTC	CATSDFQETQYF
TRBV4-2	.	TRBD2	TRBJ2-7	TGTGCCAGCAGCCAAGATCTGGGCGGGAGCCCTTACGAGCAGTACTTC	CASSQDLGGSPYEQYF
TRBV29-1	few	.	TRBJ1-1	TGCAGCGTCGCAGGGCAGAGGAACACTGAAGCTTTCTTT	CSVAGQRNTEAFF
TRBV7-8	many	.	TRBJ2-1	TGTGCCAGCAGCTTAGGTCCGAGCTACAATGAGCAGTTCTTC	CASSLGPSYNEQFF
TRBV20-1	many	TRBD1	TRBJ1-1	TGCAGTGCTTCCCAGGGACAGAACATGAACACTGAAGCTTTCTTT	CSASQGQNMNTEAFF
TRBV20-1	few	TRBD2	TRBJ2-7	TGCAGTGCTAGAGATCTAGCGGGAGGGTTCTACGAGCAGTACTTC	CSARDLAGGFYEQYF
TRBV7-2	.	.	TRBJ1-1	TGTGCCAGCAGCTCCAGGGTCGCGATGAACACTGAAGCTTTCTTT	CASSSRVAMNTEAFF
TRBV3-1	.	TRBD1	TRBJ2-7	TGTGCCAGCAGCCCGTGGACAGGGTACTACGAGCAGTACTTC	CASSPWTGYYEQYF
TRBV5-5	.	.	TRBJ2-3	TGTGCCAGCAGCTGGATGGGGACCAGCACAGATACGCAGTATTTT	CASSWMGTSTDTQYF
TRBV25-1	few	.	TRBJ1-2	TGTGCCAGCAACTCCGAGGGGGGCGGCTACACCTTC	CASNSEGGGYTF
TRBV12-3/TRBV12-4	many	TRBD1	TRBJ1-3	TGTGCCAGCAGTTTATCAGGGGGTGGAAACACCATATATTTT	CASSLSGGGNTIYF
TRBV29-1	few	.	TRBJ1-1	TGCAGCGTTGAAGTATCGGTTGCAGCTTTCTTT	CSVEVSVAAFF
TRBV6-5	.	.	TRBJ1-2	TGTGCCAGCAGTTACTCTCACCCGACGGCGGACGGCGAAAACTATGGCTACACCTTC	CASSYSHPTADGENYGYTF